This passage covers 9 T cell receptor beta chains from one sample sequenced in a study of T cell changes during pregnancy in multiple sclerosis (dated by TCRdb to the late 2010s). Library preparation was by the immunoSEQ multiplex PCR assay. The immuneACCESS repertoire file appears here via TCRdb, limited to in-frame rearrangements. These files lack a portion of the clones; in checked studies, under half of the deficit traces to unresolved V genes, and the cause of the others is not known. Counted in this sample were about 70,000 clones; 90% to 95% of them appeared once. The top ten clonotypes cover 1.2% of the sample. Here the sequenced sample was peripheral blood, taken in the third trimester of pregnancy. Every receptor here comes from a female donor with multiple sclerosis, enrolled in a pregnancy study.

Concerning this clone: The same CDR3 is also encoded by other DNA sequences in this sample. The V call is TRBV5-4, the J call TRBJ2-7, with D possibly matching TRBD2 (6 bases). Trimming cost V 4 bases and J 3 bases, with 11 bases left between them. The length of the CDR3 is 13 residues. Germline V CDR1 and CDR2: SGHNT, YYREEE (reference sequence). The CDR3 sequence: CASSRDSVYEQYF. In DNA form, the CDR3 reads TGTGCCAGCAGCAGGGACTCGGTCTACGAGCAGTACTTC.

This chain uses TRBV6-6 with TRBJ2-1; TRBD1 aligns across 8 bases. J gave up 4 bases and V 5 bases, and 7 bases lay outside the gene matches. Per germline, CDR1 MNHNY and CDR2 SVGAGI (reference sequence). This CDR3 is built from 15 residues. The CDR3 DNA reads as TGTGCCAGCAGTCCCCCAGGGGGCGGGTACAATGAGCAGTTCTTC. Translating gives CASSPPGGGYNEQFF.

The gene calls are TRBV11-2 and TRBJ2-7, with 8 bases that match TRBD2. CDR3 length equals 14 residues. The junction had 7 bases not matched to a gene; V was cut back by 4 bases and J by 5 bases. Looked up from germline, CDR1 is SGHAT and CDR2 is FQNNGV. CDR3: CASSSLGRVDEQYF. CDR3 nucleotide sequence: TGTGCCAGCAGCTCACTCGGGAGGGTTGACGAGCAGTACTTC. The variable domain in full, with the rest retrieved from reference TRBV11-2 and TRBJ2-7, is EAGVAQSPRYKIIEKRQSVAFWCNPISGHATLYWYQQILGQGPKLLIQFQNNGVVDDSQLPKDRFSAERLKGVDSTLKIQPAKLEDSAVYLCASSSLGRVDEQYFGPGTRLTVT.

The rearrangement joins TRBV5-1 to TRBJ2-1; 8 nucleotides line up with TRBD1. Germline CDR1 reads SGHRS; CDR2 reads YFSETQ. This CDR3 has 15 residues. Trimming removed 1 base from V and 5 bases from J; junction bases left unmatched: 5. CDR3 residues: CASSLQTGDHNEQFF. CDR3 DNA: TGCGCCAGCAGCTTGCAGACAGGGGATCACAATGAGCAGTTCTTC.

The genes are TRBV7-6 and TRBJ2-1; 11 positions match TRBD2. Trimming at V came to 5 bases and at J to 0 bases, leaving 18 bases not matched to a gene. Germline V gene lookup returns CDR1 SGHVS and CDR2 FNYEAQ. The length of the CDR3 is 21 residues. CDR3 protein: CASSPPRVYIAGGLSYNEQFF. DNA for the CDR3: TGTGCCAGCAGCCCCCCCCGAGTTTACATAGCGGGAGGGCTCTCCTACAATGAGCAGTTCTTC.

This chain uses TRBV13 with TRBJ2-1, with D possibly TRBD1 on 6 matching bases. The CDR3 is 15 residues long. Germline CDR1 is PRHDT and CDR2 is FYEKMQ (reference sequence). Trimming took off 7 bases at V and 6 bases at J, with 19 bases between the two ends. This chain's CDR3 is CASNFRGGQFNEQFF. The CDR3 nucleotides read TGTGCCAGCAACTTCAGGGGTGGACAATTCAATGAGCAGTTCTTC.

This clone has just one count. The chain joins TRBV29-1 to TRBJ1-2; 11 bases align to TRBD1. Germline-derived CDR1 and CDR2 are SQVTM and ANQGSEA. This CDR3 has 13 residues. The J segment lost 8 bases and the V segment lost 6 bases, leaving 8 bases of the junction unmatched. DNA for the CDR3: TGCAGCGTGGGGCAGGGACAGGGGGTGGGCTACACCTTC. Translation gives CSVGQGQGVGYTF.

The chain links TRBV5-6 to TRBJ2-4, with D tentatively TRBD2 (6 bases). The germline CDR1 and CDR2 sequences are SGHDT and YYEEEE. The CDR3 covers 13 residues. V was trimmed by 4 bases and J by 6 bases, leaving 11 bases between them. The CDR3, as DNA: TGTGCCAGCAGCCGCCTGGGGGGAAACATTCAGTACTTC. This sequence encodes CASSRLGGNIQYF.

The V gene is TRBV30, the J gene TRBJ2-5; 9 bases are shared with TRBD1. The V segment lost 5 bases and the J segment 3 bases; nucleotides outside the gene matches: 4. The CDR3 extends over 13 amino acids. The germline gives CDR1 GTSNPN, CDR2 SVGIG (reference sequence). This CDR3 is CAWGGQGKETQYF. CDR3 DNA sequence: TGTGCCTGGGGGGGACAGGGAAAAGAGACCCAGTACTTC.